This T cell receptor beta chain was recovered during a study of shared T cell receptors in the human thymus. The germline CDR1 and CDR2 sequences are MGHRA and YSYEKL. The CDR3 is 16 amino acids. Unmatched junction bases numbered 12, after V lost 3 bases and J lost 10 bases. Produced via immunoSEQ multiplex PCR; TCRdb's table is partial and in-frame only. The sample lists 650,000 to 950,000 clones; 80% to 90% were seen once. These data are also associated with another study on human thymus T cells. This second study says: During corrective heart surgery, resections were taken, and the thymus tissue came from them.

This chain connects TRBV4-1 to TRBJ1-6; 7 nucleotides align to TRBD1. The TCR sequence derives from a girl less than two years old with a congenital heart defect. Input material: thymocytes. In nucleotides, the CDR3 is TGCGCCAGCAGCCATGAAGACAGGGAGGTCTGCTCACCCCTCCACTTT. Translating it yields CASSHEDREVCSPLHF.